What follows are 20 T cell receptor beta chains derived from one specimen sequenced in a study of PD-1 blockade in classical Hodgkin lymphoma. Every patient experienced relapse after autologous stem cell transplantation, and brentuximab vedotin exposure varied. Data came from immunoSEQ multiplex PCR; TCRdb stores just in-frame clones and leaves some out. The data hold some 58,000 clones, with around nine tenths observed a single time. The sample here was peripheral blood mononuclear cells (PBMCs), taken before the second cycle of nivolumab. These receptors were collected from a human donor with classical Hodgkin lymphoma.

The chain has TRBV18 and TRBJ1-2, with 9 bases fitting TRBD1. CDR3 length equals 16 residues. From germline, CDR1 is KGHSH and CDR2 LQKENI. The ends lost 5 bases at V and 1 base at J; junction bases unmatched: 8. The CDR3, as DNA: TGTGCCAGCTCAGGACAACAGGGGGCATATAACTATGGCTACACCTTC. Its translation is CASSGQQGAYNYGYTF. Full variable domain (missing parts from reference TRBV18 and TRBJ1-2): NAGVMQNPRHLVRRRGQEARLRCSPMKGHSHVYWYRQLPEEGLKFMVYLQKENIIDESGMPKERFSAEFPKEGPSILRIQQVVRGDSAAYFCASSGQQGAYNYGYTFGSGTRLTVV.

As regards this clone: Mismatch with germline at one junction end may stem from a read error. For the CDR3, the DNA is TGTGCCAGCATGGTAGAGGTCGGACCCTTC. Encoded protein: CASMVEVGPF. The V call is TRBV2, the J call TRBJ1-2; the D is unclear. The CDR3 covers 10 residues. Germline loops: CDR1 SNHLY, CDR2 FYNNEI.

The chain is built from TRBV25-1 and TRBJ2-3; 9 bases align to TRBD2. Per germline, CDR1 MGHDK and CDR2 SYGVNS. The CDR3 is 18 residues long. The ends lost 3 bases at V and 6 bases at J; junction bases unmatched: 16. CDR3 amino acids: CASSDLSTSGPSSDTQYF. Here the CDR3 DNA reads TGTGCCAGCAGTGATCTCTCCACTAGCGGGCCTTCTTCTGATACGCAGTATTTT.

This sequence joins TRBV18 and TRBJ1-1; TRBD1 is a possible D gene (5 bases). The V end lost 4 bases, the J end lost 3 bases, and 9 bases lay between the germline ends. The CDR3 covers 13 residues. CDR1 and CDR2 from the germline V gene are KGHSH and LQKENI. The CDR3 DNA is TGTGCCAGCTCACTGGGGGGGGACACTGAAGCTTTCTTT. Its protein product is CASSLGGDTEAFF.

The V and J genes are TRBV6-4 and TRBJ1-6; tentative D call: TRBD1 (5 bases). Germline V gene data show CDR1 as MRHNA and CDR2 as SNTAGT. V was cut by 6 bases and J by 6 bases, with 9 bases left in between. CDR3 length: 13 residues. The CDR3 reads CASRGTLNSPLHF. DNA for the CDR3: TGTGCCAGCAGGGGGACTCTTAATTCACCCCTCCACTTT.

The V call is TRBV5-1, the J call TRBJ2-5, with D possibly being TRBD2 (6 bases). The CDR3 is made up of 15 amino acids. Germline V gives CDR1 SGHRS, CDR2 YFSETQ. Deletions cut 0 bases from V and 1 base from J, with 10 bases between. The CDR3 is CASSLGGTPQETQYF. In nucleotides, the CDR3 is TGCGCCAGCAGCTTGGGCGGGACTCCCCAAGAGACCCAGTACTTC.

The chain is built from TRBV10-2 and TRBJ1-5; D is possibly TRBD1 (5 bases). V lost 2 bases to trimming and J lost 4 bases, with 12 bases between them. CDR1 is WSHSY and CDR2 is SAAADI in the germline V gene. The CDR3 covers 15 residues. The CDR3 bases are TGCGCCAGCAGTGAGGGCGGGGCGGGGAATCAGCCCCAGCATTTT. Translated, it gives CASSEGGAGNQPQHF.

This chain uses TRBV6-5 with TRBJ2-7; D may be TRBD2 (6 bases). Trimming stripped 6 bases from V and 1 base from J, with 16 bases between. This CDR3 has 15 residues. From germline, CDR1 is MNHEY and CDR2 SVGAGI. As DNA, the CDR3 is TGTGCCAGCAGCGACGACGCGGGGAATTCCTACGAGCAGTACTTC. Amino acid sequence: CASSDDAGNSYEQYF.

This chain links TRBV4-1 with TRBJ2-7, with TRBD1 matching over 9 bases. The germline V gene has CDR1 MGHRA and CDR2 YSYEKL. The CDR3 length is 15 residues. The trim removed 1 base at V and 3 bases at J, leaving 4 bases unmatched. The CDR3 DNA reads as TGCGCCAGCAGCCAAGTTACAGGGGGCTTCTACGAGCAGTACTTC. Translated, it gives CASSQVTGGFYEQYF.

The rearrangement links TRBV5-1 to TRBJ2-5; 7 positions match TRBD2. The germline V gene encodes CDR1 SGHRS and CDR2 YFSETQ. The CDR3 has 15 amino acids. V was pared by 4 bases and J by 6 bases, with 12 bases of the junction left unmatched. The CDR3 DNA follows: TGCGCCAGCAGCCCCTACCTGGGGGGAGGGCAGACCCAGTACTTC. This translates into CASSPYLGGGQTQYF.

The chain recombines TRBV7-9 with TRBJ1-1, with D uncertain. This CDR3 region has 13 residues. The ends were cut back, 1 base at V and 4 bases at J, with 7 bases in the middle. CDR1 and CDR2 from the germline V gene are SEHNR and FQNEAQ (reference sequence). Here the CDR3 DNA reads TGTGCCAGCAGCTTAGGGGTGGGCACTGAAGCTTTCTTT. Translated, it gives CASSLGVGTEAFF.

Only one count was recorded for this clone. The gene calls are TRBV28 and TRBJ1-2; TRBD1 matches at 9 bases. Germline CDR1 MDHEN, CDR2 SYDVKM. The CDR3 has 16 residues. The V gene end was trimmed by 5 bases and the J gene end by 3 bases; junction bases not matched to a gene: 10. The CDR3 protein is CASSPSGTGRDYGYTF. CDR3 nucleotides: TGTGCCAGCAGTCCATCCGGGACAGGGAGGGACTATGGCTACACCTTC.

The chain carries TRBV7-8 and TRBJ2-5; D is undetermined. The V end lost 3 bases, the J end lost 2 bases, and 10 bases lay between the germline ends. Germline assignment: CDR1 SGHVS and CDR2 FQNEAQ. The CDR3 runs 14 residues. Written as DNA, the CDR3 is TGTGCCAGCAGCTTCGAGTACGGGCAAGAGACCCAGTACTTC. This gives the protein CASSFEYGQETQYF.

The chain employs TRBV5-1 and TRBJ1-1, with 8 bases lining up with TRBD1. The CDR3 has 15 residues. Germline CDR1 is SGHRS and CDR2 is YFSETQ. J was trimmed by 4 bases and V by 2 bases; bases with no gene match: 7. For the CDR3, the DNA is TGCGCCAGCAGCTTAGCCGGACAGGGCGGCACTGAAGCTTTCTTT. Residues: CASSLAGQGGTEAFF.

V gene TRBV5-1 combines with J gene TRBJ2-5; tentatively, D is TRBD1 (6 bases). Germline V gene data show CDR1 as SGHRS and CDR2 as YFSETQ. V was clipped by 6 bases and J by 1 base, with 10 bases between them. CDR3 size: 13 residues. The CDR3 reads CASTRDTQETQYF. Here the CDR3 DNA reads TGCGCCAGCACCCGGGACACCCAAGAGACCCAGTACTTC.

V is TRBV5-1 and J is TRBJ2-3; D might be TRBD1 or TRBD2, each matching 6 bases. V lost 0 bases and J 2 bases, leaving 13 bases between the germline ends. This CDR3 is 16 amino acids long. The germline gives CDR1 SGHRS, CDR2 YFSETQ. The CDR3 spells CASSLVPGADTDTQYF. CDR3 DNA sequence: TGCGCCAGCAGCTTGGTCCCGGGGGCCGACACAGATACGCAGTATTTT.

The chain is built from TRBV18 and TRBJ1-2, with D uncertain. The length of the CDR3 is 13 residues. V was trimmed by 4 bases and J by 9 bases, leaving 15 bases between them. Looked up from germline, CDR1 is KGHSH and CDR2 is LQKENI. The CDR3: CASSLYGPISYTF. CDR3 sequence (DNA): TGTGCCAGCTCACTGTACGGACCTATAAGCTACACCTTC.

This clone was recorded only once. This rearrangement joins TRBV19 to TRBJ1-2; D gene uncertain. V was shortened by 5 bases and J by 5 bases, with 9 bases between the two germline ends. CDR1 and CDR2 (germline): LNHDA, SQIVND (reference sequence). There are 12 residues in the CDR3. Here the CDR3 DNA reads TGTGCCAGTAGTGAGAAACTATATGGCTACACCTTC. Its protein product is CASSEKLYGYTF.

The chain combines TRBV5-1 with TRBJ2-3; possibly TRBD1 for D (6 bases). From germline, CDR1 is SGHRS and CDR2 YFSETQ. Trimming removed 5 bases from V and 2 bases from J, with 12 bases in between. The CDR3 is 14 residues long. The CDR3 nucleotides are TGCGCCAGCAGTCGCAGGGGAAACACAGATACGCAGTATTTT. Protein sequence: CASSRRGNTDTQYF.

V usage is TRBV27 and J usage is TRBJ2-2, with TRBD2 identical over 9 bases. J was trimmed by 3 bases and V by 5 bases; bases with no gene match: 4. The CDR3 is 15 residues long. Germline CDR1 MNHEY, CDR2 SMNVEV (reference sequence). The CDR3 DNA sequence: TGTGCCAGCAGTCCAGCGGGGGGATACACCGGGGAGCTGTTTTTT. It encodes CASSPAGGYTGELFF.